This TCR beta chain was identified in a study of PD-1 blockade in classical Hodgkin lymphoma. Time point of the sample: cycle 4 day 1 (C4D1), after 6 weeks of nivolumab. Every patient had relapsed following autologous stem cell transplantation, and cohorts differed in brentuximab vedotin exposure. In the case of this clone: The antigen remains unidentified.

The assay was immunoSEQ multiplex PCR, and TCRdb's table has in-frame clones only and misses some. The sample shows tens of thousands of clones, roughly 87% of them seen only once. General study points: Significant TCR diversity gains by C4D1 occurred in CD4+ but not CD8+ cells. According to reports, newly diagnosed patients had lower baseline TCR diversity than healthy donors, and relapsed/refractory patients had lower baseline TCR diversity still.

The CDR3 is made up of 15 amino acids. V was pared by 0 bases and J by 4 bases, with 3 bases of the junction left unmatched. Germline CDR1 and CDR2: ENHRY and SYGVKD. The chain joins TRBV10-3 to TRBJ2-5, with 9 positions matching TRBD2. The TCR originated in a human donor with classical Hodgkin lymphoma. Sequences were derived from peripheral blood mononuclear cells (PBMCs), sampled before the fourth cycle of nivolumab. This chain's CDR3 is CAISESPAGGETQYF. The CDR3 nucleotides read TGTGCCATCAGTGAGTCCCCAGCGGGGGGAGAGACCCAGTACTTC.